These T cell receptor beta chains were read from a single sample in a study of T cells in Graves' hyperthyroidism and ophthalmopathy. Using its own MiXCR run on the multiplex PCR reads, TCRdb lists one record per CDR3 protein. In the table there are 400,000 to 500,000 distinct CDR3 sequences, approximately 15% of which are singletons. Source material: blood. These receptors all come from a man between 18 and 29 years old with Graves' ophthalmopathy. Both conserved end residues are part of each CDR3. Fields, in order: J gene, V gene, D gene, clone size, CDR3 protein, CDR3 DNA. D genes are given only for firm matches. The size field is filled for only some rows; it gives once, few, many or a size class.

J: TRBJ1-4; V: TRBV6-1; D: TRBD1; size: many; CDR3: CASSAGLGTGDEKLFF; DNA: TGTGCCAGCAGTGCCGGATTGGGGACAGGGGATGAAAAACTGTTTTTT
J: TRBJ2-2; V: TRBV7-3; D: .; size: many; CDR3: CASSLTMEGAGELFF; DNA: TGTGCCAGCAGCTTAACGATGGAAGGAGCCGGGGAGCTGTTTTTT
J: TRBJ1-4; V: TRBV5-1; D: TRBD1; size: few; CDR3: CASSPGTGHEKLFF; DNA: TGCGCCAGCAGCCCCGGGACAGGGCATGAAAAACTGTTTTTT
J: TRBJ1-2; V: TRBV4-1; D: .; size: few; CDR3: CASSQERGNGYTF; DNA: TGCGCCAGCAGCCAAGAACGGGGGAATGGCTACACCTTC
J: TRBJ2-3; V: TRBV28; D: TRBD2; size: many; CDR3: CASSLLLAGGSSTDTQYF; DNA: TGTGCCAGCAGTTTGTTACTAGCGGGAGGTTCTAGCACAGATACGCAGTATTTT
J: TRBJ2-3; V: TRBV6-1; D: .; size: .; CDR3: CASSGQRGTDAQYF; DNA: TGTGCCAGCAGTGGCCAGCGGGGGACAGATGCGCAGTATTTT
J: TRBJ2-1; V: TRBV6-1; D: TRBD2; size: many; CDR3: CASSPLASGYNEQFF; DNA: TGTGCCAGCAGTCCCTTGGCTAGCGGTTACAATGAGCAGTTCTTC
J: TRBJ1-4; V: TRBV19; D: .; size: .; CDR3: CASSGERNTEKLFF; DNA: TGTGCCAGTAGTGGGGAACGGAATACTGAAAAACTGTTTTTT
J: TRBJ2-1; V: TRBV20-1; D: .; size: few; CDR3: CSAIALAKLNNEQFF; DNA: TGCAGTGCGATTGCCCTAGCGAAATTAAACAATGAGCAGTTCTTC
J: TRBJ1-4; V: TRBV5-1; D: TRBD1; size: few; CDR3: CASSLTGGPNEKLFF; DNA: TGCGCCAGCAGCTTGACAGGGGGTCCTAATGAAAAACTGTTTTTT
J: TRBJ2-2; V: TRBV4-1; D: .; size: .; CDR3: CASSQGSPPDTGELFF; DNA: TGCGCCAGCAGCCAAGGGTCCCCGCCGGACACCGGGGAGCTGTTTTTT
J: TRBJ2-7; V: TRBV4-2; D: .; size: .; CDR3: CASSQVKLGTFRVYEQYF; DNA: TGTGCCAGCAGCCAAGTGAAGCTGGGCACCTTCAGGGTATACGAGCAGTACTTC
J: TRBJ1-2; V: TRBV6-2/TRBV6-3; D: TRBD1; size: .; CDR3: CASSWGWDSYGYTF; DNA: TGTGCCAGCAGTTGGGGTTGGGACAGCTATGGCTACACCTTC
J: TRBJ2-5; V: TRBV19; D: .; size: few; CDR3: CASSTTNPQETQYF; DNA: TGTGCCAGTAGTACTACCAATCCCCAAGAGACCCAGTACTTC
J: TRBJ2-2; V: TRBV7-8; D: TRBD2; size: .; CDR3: CASSPGPTSVGGELFF; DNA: TGTGCCAGCAGCCCGGGACCAACTAGCGTTGGCGGGGAGCTGTTTTTT
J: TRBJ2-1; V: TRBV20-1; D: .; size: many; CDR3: CSARGDYNEQFF; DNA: TGCAGTGCCAGAGGGGATTACAATGAGCAGTTCTTC
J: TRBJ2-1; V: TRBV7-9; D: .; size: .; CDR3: CASSLRHENEQSF; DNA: TGTGCCAGCAGCTTACGGCATGAGAATGAGCAGTCCTTC
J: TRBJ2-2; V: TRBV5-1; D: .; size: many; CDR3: CASSPDASGELFF; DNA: TGCGCCAGCAGCCCGGACGCGTCTGGGGAGCTGTTTTTT
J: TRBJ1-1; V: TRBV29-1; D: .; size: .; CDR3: CSVGVGLNTEAFF; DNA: TGCAGCGTTGGAGTGGGCCTGAACACTGAAGCTTTCTTT
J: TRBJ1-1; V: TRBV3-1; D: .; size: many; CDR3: CASSPRGGYTEAFF; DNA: TGTGCCAGCAGCCCTAGGGGGGGTTACACTGAAGCTTTCTTT
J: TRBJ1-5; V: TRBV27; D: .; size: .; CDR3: CASSLYGTRQPQHF; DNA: TGTGCCAGCAGTTTATACGGGACGAGGCAGCCCCAGCATTTT
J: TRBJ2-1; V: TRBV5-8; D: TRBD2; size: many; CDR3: CASSPGTSGSGEQFF; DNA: TGTGCCAGCAGCCCGGGGACTAGCGGGAGTGGGGAGCAGTTCTTC
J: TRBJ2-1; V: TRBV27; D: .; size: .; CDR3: CASSLSSTYNEQFF; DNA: TGTGCCAGCAGTTTATCGAGTACTTATAATGAGCAGTTCTTC
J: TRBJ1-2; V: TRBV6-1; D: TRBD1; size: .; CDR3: CATYRGHSYGYTF; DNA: TGCGCCACTTACAGGGGCCACAGCTATGGCTACACCTTC
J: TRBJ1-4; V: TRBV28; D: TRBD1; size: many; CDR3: CASSLPGGVSTNEKLFF; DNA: TGTGCCAGCAGTCTACCAGGGGGCGTATCAACTAATGAAAAACTGTTTTTT
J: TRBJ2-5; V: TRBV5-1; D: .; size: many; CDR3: CASSYGLSGETQYF; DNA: TGCGCCAGCAGTTACGGGCTTAGCGGCGAGACCCAGTACTTC
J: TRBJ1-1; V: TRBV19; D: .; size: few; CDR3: CASSKSGMNTEAFF; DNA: TGTGCCAGTAGTAAATCCGGGATGAACACTGAAGCTTTCTTT
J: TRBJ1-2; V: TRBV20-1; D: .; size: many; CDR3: CSASGPYGGTREGYTF; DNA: TGCAGTGCTAGTGGTCCATACGGGGGGACGAGGGAAGGCTACACCTTC
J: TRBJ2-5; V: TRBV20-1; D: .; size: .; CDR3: CSAIQNQETQYF; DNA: TGCAGTGCTATTCAGAACCAAGAGACCCAGTACTTC
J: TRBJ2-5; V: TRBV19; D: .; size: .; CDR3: CASSLTSYSEQETQYF; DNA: TGTGCCAGTAGTTTAACCTCTTACAGCGAGCAAGAGACCCAGTACTTC
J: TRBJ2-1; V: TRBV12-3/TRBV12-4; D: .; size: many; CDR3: CASSSPGTDGKKQFF; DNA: TGTGCCAGCAGTTCCCCCGGGACCGACGGTAAGAAGCAGTTCTTC
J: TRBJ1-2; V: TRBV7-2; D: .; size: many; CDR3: CASSSRDIGRSHGYTF; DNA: TGTGCCAGCAGCTCCCGGGACATAGGCCGCTCACATGGCTACACCTTC
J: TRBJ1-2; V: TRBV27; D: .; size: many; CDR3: CASSLGAGMSYGYTF; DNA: TGTGCCAGCAGTTTAGGGGCAGGGATGAGCTATGGCTACACCTTC
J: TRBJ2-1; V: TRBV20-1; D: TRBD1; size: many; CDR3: CSATRTGLNNEQFF; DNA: TGCAGTGCTACCAGGACAGGGCTGAACAATGAGCAGTTCTTC
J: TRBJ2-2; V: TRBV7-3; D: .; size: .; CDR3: CASSLSAYPTGELFF; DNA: TGTGCCAGCAGCTTAAGCGCTTACCCCACCGGGGAGCTGTTTTTT
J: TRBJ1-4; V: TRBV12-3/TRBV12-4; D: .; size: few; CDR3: CASRSDRGDEKLFF; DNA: TGTGCCAGCAGATCTGACCGGGGGGATGAAAAACTGTTTTTT
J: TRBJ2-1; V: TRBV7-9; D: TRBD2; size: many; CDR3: CASSHGVRERHNEQFF; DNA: TGTGCCAGCAGCCACGGGGTGCGGGAGAGGCACAATGAGCAGTTCTTC
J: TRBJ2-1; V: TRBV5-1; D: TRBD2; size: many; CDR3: CASSVPWTSGSSGDREQFF; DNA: TGCGCCAGCAGCGTCCCCTGGACTAGCGGGTCCAGTGGTGACCGGGAGCAGTTCTTC
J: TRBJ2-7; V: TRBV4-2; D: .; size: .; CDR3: CASSQTTTTYEQYF; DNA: TGTGCCAGCAGCCAAACGACTACCACCTACGAGCAGTACTTC
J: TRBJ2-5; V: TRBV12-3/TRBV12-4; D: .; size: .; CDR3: CASSHIRGKQETQYF; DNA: TGTGCCAGCAGTCACATTAGGGGGAAACAAGAGACCCAGTACTTC
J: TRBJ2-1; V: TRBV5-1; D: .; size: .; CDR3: CASSSGYNERFF; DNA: TGCGCCAGCAGCTCGGGTTACAATGAGCGGTTCTTC
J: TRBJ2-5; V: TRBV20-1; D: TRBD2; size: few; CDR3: CSARPGGEETQYF; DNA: TGCAGTGCTAGACCGGGGGGGGAAGAGACCCAGTACTTC
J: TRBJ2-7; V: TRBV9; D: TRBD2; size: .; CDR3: CASSLAGGPLYYEQYF; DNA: TGTGCCAGCAGCCTAGCGGGGGGGCCTTTATACTACGAGCAGTACTTC
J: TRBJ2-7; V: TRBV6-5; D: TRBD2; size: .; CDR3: CASRWASGDYEQYF; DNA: TGTGCCAGCAGGTGGGCTAGCGGGGACTACGAGCAGTACTTC
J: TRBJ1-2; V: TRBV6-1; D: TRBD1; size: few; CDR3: CASRTAGTGGASGYTF; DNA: TGTGCCAGCAGGACAGCCGGGACAGGGGGCGCAAGTGGCTACACCTTC
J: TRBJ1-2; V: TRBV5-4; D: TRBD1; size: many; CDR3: CASHRGQGYTF; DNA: TGTGCCAGCCACAGGGGGCAGGGCTACACCTTC
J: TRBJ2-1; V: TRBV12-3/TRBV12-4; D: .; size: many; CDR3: CASSLRVPSYNEQFF; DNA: TGTGCCAGCAGTTTAAGGGTGCCCTCCTACAATGAGCAGTTCTTC
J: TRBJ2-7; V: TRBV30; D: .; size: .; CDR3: CAWSVKQRQYF; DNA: TGTGCCTGGAGTGTCAAACAAAGGCAGTACTTC
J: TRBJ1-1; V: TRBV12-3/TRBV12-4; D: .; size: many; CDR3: CASSLWQMNTEAFF; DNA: TGTGCCAGCAGTTTATGGCAGATGAACACTGAAGCTTTCTTT
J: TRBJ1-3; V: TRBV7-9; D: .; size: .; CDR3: CASSARLGEAGNTIYF; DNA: TGTGCCAGCAGCGCCCGGCTCGGGGAGGCGGGAAACACCATATATTTT
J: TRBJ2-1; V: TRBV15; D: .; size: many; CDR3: CATSRGSAGNNEQFF; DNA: TGTGCCACCAGCAGAGGGTCAGCCGGGAACAATGAGCAGTTCTTC
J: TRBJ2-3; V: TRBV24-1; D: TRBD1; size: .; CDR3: CATSDLTQGDPDTQYF; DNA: TGTGCCACCAGTGATTTGACCCAGGGGGATCCAGATACGCAGTATTTT